This T cell receptor beta chain was obtained from a study of T-cell reconstitution after alpha-beta-depleted transplantation in children (dated by TCRdb to 2015 to 2016). Describing the broader study: T-cell immune reconstitution after TCRalphabeta/CD19-depleted allogeneic hematopoietic cell transplantation in children was quantitatively tracked in the study by means of TCR repertoire profiling.

This clonotype was seen more than once but under ten times. Its binding antigen is unknown. Base qualities are not provided; no much larger clone lies one nucleotide away. Based on the germline V gene (reference sequence), the CDR1 and CDR2 sequences are DFQATT and SNEGSKA. The CDR3 has 14 amino acids, counting the end cysteine and phenylalanine. Just CDR3 DNA is preserved here, 42 bases in frame from base 1. The V end loses 4 bases and the J end loses 1 base, and a stretch of 13 bases separates them. The library relied on PCR. Sequenced on an Illumina HiSeq 2500. Molecular barcoding was employed in the preparation of TCR libraries, with unique molecular identifiers being used to normalize TCRbeta repertoire quantification. The public reads were reanalyzed by TCRdb: fastp trimming at Q25, MiXCR alignment, in-frame beta chains only. Under each unique CDR3 protein, matching rows form one entry showing the most common genes and DNA. For this sample the table gives approximately 520,000 distinct CDR3 sequences, of which approximately 32% were detected only once. The top ten clonotypes cover less than 2.5% of the sample.

The sequencing here drew on PBMCs from the stem cell graft donor, taken from the stem cell graft. The chain joins TRBV20-1 to TRBJ1-1; the D gene remains uncertain. The source of this sequence is a human donor who donated a stem cell graft to a child with aplastic anemia. The nucleotides are TGCAGTGCTACGCCGGGTTCCTCGAACACTGAAGCTTTCTTT. Translated, this gives CSATPGSSNTEAFF.